This TCR beta chain was documented in a study of CD8 T cells in Susac syndrome (dated by TCRdb to the late 2010s). A note on the overall study: The study used repertoire sequencing to test whether antigen drove CD8+ T cell activation and differentiation in Susac syndrome. Study-level results and caveats: The TCR sequencing and HLA analysis was acknowledged to have included a relatively small number of individuals.

A word on this clonotype: This clone's antigen is unknown. Base qualities are not recorded, but no much larger clone differs from it by a single base.

RNA was extracted with the RNeasy kit and roughly 0.5 to 1 ug was reverse transcribed using random hexamers. TCR beta CDR3 regions were amplified with the immunoSEQ multiplex PCR assay covering 54 Vbeta and 13 Jbeta segments. PCR amplification bias was corrected by using a synthetic template baseline for primer optimization and computational correction. As for how the authors treated the data: Only productive sequences were kept, with reads annotated to V, D and J genes according to IMGT and analyzed in immunoSEQ Analyzer. Clonality was computed as one minus Shannon entropy normalized by log2 of the number of productive unique sequences. For each patient and control, public and private clones were evaluated among the 100 most prevalent clones. Clones were defined as Susac-specific when absent from the healthy and MS cohorts, from 1,000 to 1,100 published viral clones and from other ImmuneACCESS disease sequences. Through fastp at Q25 and MiXCR, TCRdb rebuilt clones from the public reads, retaining in-frame beta chains. CDR3 protein sequences are deduplicated, and each keeps its most common genes and DNA. The V and J calls come from TCRdb's annotation, not from the publication. Across this sample there are approximately 180,000 distinct CDR3 sequences, with more than 90% seen only once. Approximately 0.088% of the sample is in the top ten clones.

Reading from cysteine to phenylalanine, the CDR3 counts 14 amino acids. Only the CDR3 DNA is retained, 42 bases long and in frame from the first base. Between the V and J ends, shortened by 2 bases and 9 bases respectively, the junction contains 11 bases. CDR1 and CDR2, looked up from the germline V gene (reference sequence), are LNHNV and YYDKDF. Peripheral blood CD8+ and CD4+ T cells from healthy donors, Susac syndrome patients and multiple sclerosis patients were profiled by high-throughput TCR beta sequencing. The multiple sclerosis controls were treatment-naive patients whose relapsing-remitting disease, either stable or active, fulfilled the revised McDonald criteria. Bulk CD8+ and CD4+ T cells were purified by magnetic negative isolation, while CD8+ TEMRA cells were enriched using FACS. Blood was drawn into EDTA tubes, processed within 24 hours, and PBMCs were isolated by density gradient centrifugation. PBMCs destined for TCR sequencing were cryopreserved in liquid nitrogen and later thawed in a 37 °C water bath. A purity of at least 90% was achieved for sorted or isolated CD4+, CD8+ and CD8+ TEMRA cells.

This TCR derives from a human donor with multiple sclerosis. The chain couples TRBV15 to TRBJ1-6, with a weak D call of TRBD1 (5 bases match). Sequenced sample: CD4+ T cells from PBMCs. The DNA reads as follows: TGTGCCACCAGCAGAACCCAGGGTGGTTCACCCCTCCACTTT. Its product reads: CATSRTQGGSPLHF. The CDR3, completed at both ends by the reference TRBV15 and TRBJ1-6 genes, gives the full variable domain DAMVIQNPRYQVTQFGKPVTLSCSQTLNHNVMYWYQQKSSQAPKLLFHYYDKDFNNEADTPDNFQSRRPNTSFCFLDIRSPGLGDTAMYLCATSRTQGGSPLHFGNGTRLTVT.